The 21 T cell receptor beta chains in this list originate from one sample, sequenced in a study of T cells in Graves' hyperthyroidism and ophthalmopathy. Amplified TCR beta CDR3 regions came from RNA transcripts. HTBI primers were used for first-round RT-PCR of the TCR CDR3. TCRdb processed the multiplex PCR reads anew with MiXCR; each CDR3 protein has one entry. The sample records roughly 500,000 distinct CDR3 sequences, roughly 46% being singletons. The sequenced sample was peripheral blood or thyroid tissue (not recorded which). The receptors come from an adult woman with Graves' disease, either hyperthyroidism or ophthalmopathy (not recorded which).

This clonotype was seen at least ten times. The chain links TRBV6-5 to TRBJ2-1, with 10 bases identical to TRBD2. Germline lookup yields CDR1 MNHEY and CDR2 SVGAGI. The CDR3 sequence is 16 residues long. With V trimmed by 10 bases and J by 10 bases, 19 bases remained unmatched. The CDR3 reads CATTNFLAGDLREQFF. The CDR3 region has the DNA TGTGCCACCACGAACTTCCTAGCGGGAGATCTACGCGAGCAGTTCTTC.

The rearrangement uses TRBV6-5 and TRBJ1-1; maybe TRBD1 (5 bases). V shed 0 bases and J shed 3 bases, with 8 bases lying between them. The CDR3 contains 14 residues. Germline V gene lookup returns CDR1 MNHEY and CDR2 SVGAGI. Here the CDR3 reads CASSYSQGDTEAFF. The CDR3 DNA reads TGTGCCAGCAGTTACTCTCAGGGTGACACTGAAGCTTTCTTT.

This clonotype has at least ten counts. The junction departs from germline at one end; a sequencing error may be responsible. The J gene is TRBJ2-7, the V gene TRBV7-7, with 9 positions matching TRBD2. Germline V gives CDR1 SSHAT, CDR2 FNYEAQ (reference sequence). This CDR3 is 15 amino acids long. The CDR3 reads CASSLGLAGMNEQYF. The CDR3 bases are TGTGCTAGCAGCTTAGGGCTAGCGGGAATGAACGAGCAGTACTTC.

J is TRBJ2-2 and V is TRBV2; D is undetermined. In germline, CDR1 is SNHLY, CDR2 FYNNEI. The CDR3 is 16 amino acids. Trimming took off 4 bases at V and 1 base at J, with 13 bases between the two ends. The CDR3 spells CASSATVEKNTGELFF. CDR3 nucleotides: TGTGCCAGCAGTGCCACGGTTGAGAAGAACACCGGGGAGCTGTTTTTT.

This clonotype came up a few times. V and J are TRBV29-1 and TRBJ2-7, with D possibly being TRBD1 (6 bases). The V gene's germline CDR1 is SQVTM and CDR2 ANQGSEA. This CDR3 spans 12 amino acids. The V end was cut by 4 bases, the J end by 3 bases, with 10 bases between. CDR3: CSVAVRGYEQYF. The CDR3 DNA is TGCAGCGTTGCGGTCAGGGGCTACGAGCAGTACTTC.

This clonotype was detected many times. V is TRBV9 and J is TRBJ1-2; weak D call: TRBD1 (5 bases). Germline V gene data show CDR1 as SGDLS and CDR2 as YYNGEE. Trimming pared 6 bases from V and 2 bases from J, leaving 20 bases between. CDR3 length: 16 residues. The DNA of the CDR3 is TGTGCCAGCACCCGTAGGGGAGGCCAGTCAAACTATGGCTACACCTTC. Translation: CASTRRGGQSNYGYTF.

This clonotype occurred many times. The chain carries TRBV7-9 and TRBJ1-1, with D hard to call. Trimming removed 5 bases at V and 3 bases at J, with 10 bases between. The CDR3 has 13 residues. Germline values: CDR1 SEHNR, CDR2 FQNEAQ (reference sequence). CDR3 coding DNA: TGTGCCAGCAGCCAGATCGGGGACACTGAAGCTTTCTTT. This gives the protein CASSQIGDTEAFF.

The chain links TRBV20-1 to TRBJ1-5; D gene uncertain. The germline gives CDR1 DFQATT, CDR2 SNEGSKA (reference sequence). The CDR3 consists of 14 residues. V was pared by 0 bases and J by 1 base, with 7 bases between. The CDR3 bases are TGCAGTGCTAGAGAAGGAGGAAGCAATCAGCCCCAGCATTTT. Translated, it gives CSAREGGSNQPQHF.

This clonotype showed up many times. This chain connects TRBV20-1 to TRBJ1-1; D unresolved. This CDR3 region has 12 residues. V lost 4 bases, J lost 7 bases, and 13 bases lay in between. Germline loops: CDR1 DFQATT, CDR2 SNEGSKA (reference sequence). DNA of the CDR3: TGCAGTGCTAATGGTGATTGGAATGAAGCTTTCTTT. It specifies CSANGDWNEAFF.

This clonotype came up many times. The chain couples TRBV6-6 to TRBJ2-2; D gene unclear. Germline V CDR1 and CDR2: MNHNY, SVGAGI (reference sequence). The CDR3 consists of 15 residues. V lost 7 bases, J lost 1 base, and 13 bases lay in between. The CDR3 region has the DNA TGTGCCAGCAACAAGGTAGCAGGGAACACCGGGGAGCTGTTTTTT. This sequence encodes CASNKVAGNTGELFF.

This clonotype was observed many times. The chain joins TRBV5-5 to TRBJ1-3; D perhaps matches TRBD1 (5 bases). CDR3 size: 17 residues. V lost 4 bases and J 6 bases, leaving 23 bases between the germline ends. CDR1 SGHKS and CDR2 YYEKEE come from the germline V gene (reference sequence). CDR3 region: CASSKPDGTGGSNTIYF. DNA of the CDR3: TGTGCCAGCAGCAAACCAGACGGGACTGGGGGATCAAACACCATATATTTT.

A single count supports this clonotype. The chain couples TRBV6-1 to TRBJ1-4; unclear D gene. Germline V CDR1 and CDR2: MNHNS, SASEGT. CDR3 length: 13 amino acids. V lost 5 bases to trimming and J lost 8 bases, with 12 bases between them. CDR3 nucleotides: TGTGCCAGCAGTTACTCTAGTCGAGAAAAACTGTTTTTT. Translating it yields CASSYSSREKLFF.

A single count supports this clonotype. A read error may be the cause here, since a much bigger clone is one base away. V is TRBV3-1 and J is TRBJ1-2; a possible D gene is TRBD1 (6 bases). The V gene's germline CDR1 is LGHDT and CDR2 YNNKEL (reference sequence). There are 16 residues in the CDR3. Trimming removed 3 bases from V and 4 bases from J, with 18 bases in between. The CDR3 DNA follows: TGTGCCAGCAGCCACCTATCCGTGACAGGCCTCTATGGCTACACCTTC. This codes for CASSHLSVTGLYGYTF.

This clonotype was detected a few times. The chain uses TRBV6-2 or TRBV6-3 and TRBJ1-5; no definite D call. The CDR3 loop spans 20 amino acids. Germline CDR1 MNHEY, CDR2 SVGEGT. The ends were cut back, 6 bases at V and 0 bases at J, with 27 bases in the middle. The CDR3 coding sequence is TGTGCCAGCAGACAACCCCAAGGACTCCAGTTCCCTTATAGCAATCAGCCCCAGCATTTT. It translates to CASRQPQGLQFPYSNQPQHF.

This clonotype was detected ten times or more. The CDR3 loop reads CSARDDLFGNTNYGYTF. CDR3 DNA: TGCAGTGCTAGAGATGACTTATTCGGCAATACTAACTATGGCTACACCTTC. The chain combines TRBV20-1 with TRBJ1-2, with D uncertain. Per the germline V gene, CDR1 is DFQATT and CDR2 is SNEGSKA (reference sequence). The CDR3 is 17 amino acids. Between the trimmed V and J ends, which lost 0 bases and 0 bases, there was a span of 17 bases.

V gene TRBV12-3 or TRBV12-4 combines with J gene TRBJ2-5; D is perhaps TRBD2 (5 bases). This CDR3 is 14 amino acids long. Deletions cut 5 bases from V and 3 bases from J, with 13 bases between. CDR3 in DNA: TGTGCCAGCAGTCGTAACCAGAGGGAAGAGACCCAGTACTTC. This codes for CASSRNQREETQYF.

As to this clonotype: An end of the junction does not agree with germline; a read error may underlie this. The CDR3 region is CAGSPGRNYGYTF. The DNA for the CDR3 is TGTGCCGGCAGCCCAGGACGAAACTATGGCTACACCTTC. The chain has TRBV6-1 and TRBJ1-2, with unresolved D. This CDR3 spans 13 amino acids. Germline CDR1 MNHNS, CDR2 SASEGT.

At least ten counts were recorded for this clonotype. This chain links TRBV12-3 or TRBV12-4 with TRBJ1-6; the D is unclear. V lost 3 bases to trimming and J lost 14 bases, with 14 bases between them. This CDR3 spans 13 amino acids. In DNA, the CDR3 is TGTGCCAGCAGTTTCCGTCAGGCCGATTCCCTCCACTTT. Translating gives CASSFRQADSLHF.

This clonotype has more than one count but fewer than ten. The chain is built from TRBV29-1 and TRBJ2-2; 14 bases are a match to TRBD2. With V trimmed by 5 bases and J by 5 bases, 4 bases remained unmatched. Germline CDR1 reads SQVTM; CDR2 reads ANQGSEA. This CDR3 has 15 amino acids. The CDR3 DNA reads TGCAGCGTTTACGGGACTAGCGGGAGAACCGGGGAGCTGTTTTTT. It yields the protein CSVYGTSGRTGELFF.

The J gene is TRBJ1-6, the V gene TRBV19; 9 bases align to TRBD1. Germline V gene data show CDR1 as LNHDA and CDR2 as SQIVND (reference sequence). The CDR3 covers 14 residues. V shed 7 bases, J shed 10 bases, and the junction held 8 bases outside the gene matches. DNA of the CDR3: TGTGCCAGTAACCCGGGACAGGGTTGGTCACCCCTCCACTTT. This gives the protein CASNPGQGWSPLHF.

This CDR3 reads CASSLEGSGLLSGANVLTF. The CDR3 DNA reads as TGCGCCAGCAGCTTGGAGGGTAGCGGGTTACTCTCTGGGGCCAACGTCCTGACTTTC. V usage is TRBV5-1 and J usage is TRBJ2-6; 7 bases map to TRBD2. The CDR3 runs to 19 residues. Trimming took 0 bases from V and 0 from J; bases not matched to a gene: 9. Per germline, CDR1 SGHRS and CDR2 YFSETQ.